This T cell receptor (beta chain) was sequenced for a study of blood T cell repertoires in COVID-19. Overall study: Donors in the United States, Italy and Spain gave samples during acute or convalescent COVID-19. The cDNA or gDNA used as material had been derived from T cells, B-cell-depleted T cells, or PBMCs.

In the authors' workflow: Reference gene primer amplification in the assay estimated nucleated cell counts. Libraries were prepared by immunoSEQ multiplex PCR; TCRdb keeps only in-frame clonotypes and omits some of them. The V and J calls and clone size were taken over from that table, and D and trimming were inferred from the DNA. The sample consists of about 160,000 clones, roughly 80% of them appearing once. Participant reports of clinical history set cohort assignment. Germline CDR1 KGHSH, CDR2 LQKENI. J was trimmed by 0 bases and V by 6 bases; bases with no gene match: 4. The CDR3 length is 15 residues.

The gene calls are TRBV18 and TRBJ1-2; 10 positions agree with TRBD1. The sequence came from a woman between 35 and 50 years old with acute COVID-19. The material sequenced was PBMCs or T cells enriched from blood (not recorded which). As DNA, the CDR3 is TGTGCCAGCTCGGGACAGGGGACGACTAACTATGGCTACACCTTC. This translates into CASSGQGTTNYGYTF.